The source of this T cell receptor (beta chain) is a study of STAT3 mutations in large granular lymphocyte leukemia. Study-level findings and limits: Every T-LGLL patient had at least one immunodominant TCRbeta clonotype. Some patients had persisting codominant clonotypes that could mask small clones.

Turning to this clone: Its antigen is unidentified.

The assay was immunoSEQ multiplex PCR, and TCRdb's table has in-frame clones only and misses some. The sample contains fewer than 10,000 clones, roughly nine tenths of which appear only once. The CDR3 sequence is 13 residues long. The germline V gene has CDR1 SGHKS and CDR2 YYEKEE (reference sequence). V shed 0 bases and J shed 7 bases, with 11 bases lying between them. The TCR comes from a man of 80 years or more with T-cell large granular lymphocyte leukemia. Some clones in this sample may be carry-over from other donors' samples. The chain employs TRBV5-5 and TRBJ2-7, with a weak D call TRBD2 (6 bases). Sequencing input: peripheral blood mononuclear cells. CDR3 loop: CASSLVAGKEQYF. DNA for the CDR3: TGTGCCAGCAGCTTGGTTGCGGGGAAAGAGCAGTACTTC.